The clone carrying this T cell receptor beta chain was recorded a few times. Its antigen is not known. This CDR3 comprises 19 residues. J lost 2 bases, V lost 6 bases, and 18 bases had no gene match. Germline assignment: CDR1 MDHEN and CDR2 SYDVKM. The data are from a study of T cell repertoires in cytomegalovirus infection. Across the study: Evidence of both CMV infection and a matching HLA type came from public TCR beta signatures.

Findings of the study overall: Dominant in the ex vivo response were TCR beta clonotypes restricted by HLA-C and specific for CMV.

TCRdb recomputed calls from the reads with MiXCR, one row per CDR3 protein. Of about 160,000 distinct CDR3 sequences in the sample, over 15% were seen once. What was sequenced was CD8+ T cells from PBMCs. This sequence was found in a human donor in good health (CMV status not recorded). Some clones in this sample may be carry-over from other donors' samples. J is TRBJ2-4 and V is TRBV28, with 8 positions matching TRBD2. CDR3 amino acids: CASRLGGGRAQRTKNIQYF. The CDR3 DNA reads TGTGCCAGCAGACTCGGCGGGGGGAGGGCCCAGAGGACCAAAAACATTCAGTACTTC.